Following are 16 T cell receptor beta chains from one sample sequenced in a study of T-cell reconstitution after alpha-beta-depleted transplantation in children. A library of TCRbeta sequences, prepared with unique molecular identifiers, was generated. Via MiXCR, TCRdb re-called the PCR reads, giving one row per CDR3 protein. The repertoire has about 900,000 distinct CDR3 sequences, about 29% of them found once; the top ten carry around 30%. The input for sequencing was PBMCs, mostly from graft donor cells, taken 360 days after TCRalphabeta/CD19-depleted stem cell transplant. Every receptor here comes from a boy younger than two who had a stem cell transplant for SCID, so the T cells may come from the graft donor.

The chain uses TRBV3-1 and TRBJ2-7; 12 nucleotides agree with TRBD2. The CDR3 loop spans 13 amino acids. V gave up 5 bases and J gave up 7 bases; unmatched junction bases: 3. CDR1 is LGHDT, CDR2 YNNKEL, per germline (reference sequence). CDR3 residues: CASSSGLAGEQYF. DNA of the CDR3: TGTGCCAGCAGCTCAGGACTAGCGGGGGAGCAGTACTTC.

The chain carries TRBV18 and TRBJ2-7; possibly TRBD1 for D (5 bases). Trimming removed 3 bases at V and 2 bases at J, with 11 bases between. Germline loops: CDR1 KGHSH, CDR2 LQKENI. The CDR3 has 14 residues. The DNA of the CDR3 is TGTGCCAGCTCACCCGACAGAATAACCTACGAGCAGTACTTC. It is translated as CASSPDRITYEQYF.

The rearrangement joins TRBV5-1 to TRBJ1-3; no firm D call. Trimming took 0 bases from V and 4 from J, leaving 11 bases between them. Germline V lookup: CDR1 SGHRS, CDR2 YFSETQ. CDR3 size: 15 residues. CDR3 protein: CASSLDSRHGNTIYF. The CDR3 nucleotides read TGCGCCAGCAGCTTGGACAGCCGCCACGGAAACACCATATATTTT.

V usage is TRBV29-1 and J usage is TRBJ2-3; 10 bases fit TRBD1. The V and J ends lost 5 bases and 10 bases, in that order; junction bases with no gene match: 3. The germline V gene encodes CDR1 SQVTM and CDR2 ANQGSEA. This CDR3 is 11 amino acids long. For the CDR3, the DNA is TGCAGCGTTCGGACAGGGGGAGCGCAGTATTTT. It is translated as CSVRTGGAQYF.

At least ten counts were recorded for this clonotype. CDR3 residues: CASRTEGQAYSPLHF. The CDR3 DNA sequence: TGCGCCAGCAGGACTGAAGGACAGGCTTATTCACCCCTCCACTTT. The chain employs TRBV10-2 and TRBJ1-6, with 7 positions matching TRBD1. Per the germline V gene, CDR1 is WSHSY and CDR2 is SAAADI. V dropped 6 bases and J dropped 8; count of bases not matched to a gene: 10. This CDR3 is 15 amino acids long.

The chain combines TRBV20-1 with TRBJ2-3; possible D gene TRBD1, 5 bases. V was pared by 8 bases and J by 2 bases, with 11 bases between. The CDR3 runs 12 residues. Germline CDR1 DFQATT, CDR2 SNEGSKA (reference sequence). CDR3 coding DNA: TGCAGTATGCAGGGAACCACAGATACGCAGTATTTT. As protein: CSMQGTTDTQYF.

The CDR3 loop is CASSSKTKTGELFF. The CDR3 coding sequence is TGTGCCAGCAGTTCGAAAACTAAAACCGGGGAGCTGTTTTTT. This rearrangement joins TRBV12-3 or TRBV12-4 to TRBJ2-2, with no clear D. Deletions cut 4 bases from V and 5 bases from J, with 11 bases between. The CDR3 runs to 14 residues.

This clonotype was detected a few times. As DNA, the CDR3 is TGTGCCAGCAGCGTCGGACTGATCCTACGCGAGCAGTACTTC. This codes for CASSVGLILREQYF. The chain carries TRBV7-2 and TRBJ2-7, with D maybe TRBD2 (5 bases). Trimming took off 5 bases at V and 6 bases at J, with 17 bases between the two ends. The CDR3 has 14 residues. Germline CDR1 reads SGHTA; CDR2 reads FQGNSA.

This CDR3 reads CASSVGGSHPYEQYF. The CDR3, as DNA: TGTGCCAGCAGCGTAGGGGGGTCCCATCCATACGAGCAGTACTTC. The genes are TRBV9 and TRBJ2-7; D may match TRBD1 or TRBD2 (5 bases each). Germline loops: CDR1 SGDLS, CDR2 YYNGEE. The CDR3 has 15 residues. The V end was cut by 0 bases, the J end by 4 bases, with 14 bases between.

This clonotype has more than one count but fewer than ten. The V and J genes are TRBV5-1 and TRBJ2-1; 13 positions match TRBD2. J lost 9 bases, V lost 2 bases, and 5 bases had no gene match. The CDR3 has 15 amino acids. CDR1 is SGHRS and CDR2 is YFSETQ in the germline V gene. CDR3 bases: TGCGCCAGCAGCTTCGGACTAGCGGGGGACCCTGAGCAGTTCTTC. Protein product: CASSFGLAGDPEQFF.

The J gene is TRBJ2-5, the V gene TRBV10-3; D perhaps matches TRBD1 (5 bases). CDR1 and CDR2 from the germline V gene are ENHRY and SYGVKD. This CDR3 has 16 residues. Trimming left V 2 bases short and J 5 bases short, with 18 bases between. The CDR3: CAISEGVGQGLETQYF. The CDR3 DNA reads TGTGCCATCAGTGAGGGAGTCGGACAAGGTCTGGAGACCCAGTACTTC.

This clonotype has only a few counts. The rearrangement uses TRBV20-1 and TRBJ1-1; TRBD1 might be the D (5 bases). Trimming left V 3 bases short and J 3 bases short, with 11 bases between. The CDR3 spans 13 residues. In germline, CDR1 is DFQATT, CDR2 SNEGSKA (reference sequence). In DNA, the CDR3 is TGCAGTGCTAGTACAGGACGTTACACTGAAGCTTTCTTT. It is translated as CSASTGRYTEAFF.

This clonotype was found a few times. The genes are TRBV5-6 and TRBJ2-7; a weak D match, TRBD1 (5 bases). V was clipped by 4 bases and J by 5 bases, with 19 bases between them. Per germline, CDR1 SGHDT and CDR2 YYEEEE. This CDR3 region has 15 residues. CDR3 residues: CASSPPRVIMDEQYF. CDR3 DNA: TGTGCCAGCAGCCCACCCAGGGTGATAATGGACGAGCAGTACTTC.

The chain employs TRBV12-3 or TRBV12-4 and TRBJ2-3; maybe TRBD2 (5 bases). This CDR3 spans 16 amino acids. V was trimmed by 5 bases and J by 0 bases, leaving 15 bases between them. CDR3 sequence (DNA): TGTGCCAGCAGTCTCACCCTTACGGGAAGCACAGATACGCAGTATTTT. The encoded protein is CASSLTLTGSTDTQYF.

This clonotype occurred a few times. V gene TRBV5-1 combines with J gene TRBJ1-6, with D possibly being TRBD1 (5 bases). Germline lookup yields CDR1 SGHRS and CDR2 YFSETQ. The CDR3 is 15 residues long. Trimming stripped 1 base from V and 9 bases from J, with 14 bases between. CDR3 in DNA: TGCGCCAGCAGCTTGTCAGAGAGGGGATTTTCACCCCTCCACTTT. This codes for CASSLSERGFSPLHF.

The chain uses TRBV5-1 and TRBJ2-3; D is possibly TRBD1 (6 bases). Trimming removed 2 bases from V and 5 bases from J, with 12 bases in between. CDR3 length: 14 amino acids. Per germline, CDR1 SGHRS and CDR2 YFSETQ. The CDR3 nucleotides read TGCGCCAGCAGCTTTACAGGGTTCGGAGATACGCAGTATTTT. Translating gives CASSFTGFGDTQYF.